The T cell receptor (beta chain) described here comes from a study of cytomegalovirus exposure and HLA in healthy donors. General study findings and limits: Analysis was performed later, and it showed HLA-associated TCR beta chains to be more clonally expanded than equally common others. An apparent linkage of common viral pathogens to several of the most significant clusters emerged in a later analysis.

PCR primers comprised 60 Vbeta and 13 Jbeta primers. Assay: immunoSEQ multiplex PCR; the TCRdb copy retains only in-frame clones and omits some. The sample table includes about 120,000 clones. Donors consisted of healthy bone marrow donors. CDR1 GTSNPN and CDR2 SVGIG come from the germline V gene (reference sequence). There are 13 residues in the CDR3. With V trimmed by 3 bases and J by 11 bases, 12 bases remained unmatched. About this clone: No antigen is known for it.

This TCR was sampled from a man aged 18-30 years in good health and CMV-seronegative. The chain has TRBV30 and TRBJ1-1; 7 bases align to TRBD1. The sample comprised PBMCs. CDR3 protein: CAWRRYTGERAFF. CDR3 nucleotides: TGTGCCTGGAGGAGATACACAGGGGAAAGGGCTTTCTTT.